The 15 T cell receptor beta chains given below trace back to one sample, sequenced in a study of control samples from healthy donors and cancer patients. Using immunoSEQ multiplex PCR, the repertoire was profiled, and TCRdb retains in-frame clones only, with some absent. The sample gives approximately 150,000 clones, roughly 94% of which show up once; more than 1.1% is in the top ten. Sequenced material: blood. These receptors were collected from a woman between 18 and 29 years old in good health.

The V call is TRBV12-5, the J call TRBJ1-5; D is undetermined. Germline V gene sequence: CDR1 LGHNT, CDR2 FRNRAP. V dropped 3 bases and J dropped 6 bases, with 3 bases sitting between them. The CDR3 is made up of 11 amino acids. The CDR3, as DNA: TGTGCTAGTGGTTTTGGTCAGCCCCAGCATTTT. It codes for CASGFGQPQHF.

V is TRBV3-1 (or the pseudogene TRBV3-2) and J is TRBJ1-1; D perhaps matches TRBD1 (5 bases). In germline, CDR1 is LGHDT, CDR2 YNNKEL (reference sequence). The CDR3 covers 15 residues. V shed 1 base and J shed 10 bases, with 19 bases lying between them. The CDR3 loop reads CASSQVGAPPGGAFF. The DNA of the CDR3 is TGTGCCAGCAGCCAAGTTGGGGCCCCTCCTGGTGGAGCTTTCTTT.

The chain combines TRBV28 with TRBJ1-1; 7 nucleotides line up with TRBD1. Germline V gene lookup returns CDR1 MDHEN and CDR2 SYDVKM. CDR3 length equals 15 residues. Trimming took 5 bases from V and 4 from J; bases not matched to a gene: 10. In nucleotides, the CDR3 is TGTGCCAGCAGTGAAACAGGGGTCGGGAGCACTGAAGCTTTCTTT. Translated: CASSETGVGSTEAFF.

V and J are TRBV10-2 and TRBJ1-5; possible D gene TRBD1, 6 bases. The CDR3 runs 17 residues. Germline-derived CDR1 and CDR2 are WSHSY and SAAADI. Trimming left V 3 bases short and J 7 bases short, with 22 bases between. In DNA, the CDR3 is TGCGCCAGCAGTGACGGAACGGGACAACTACCTATGCAGCCCCAGCATTTT. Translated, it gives CASSDGTGQLPMQPQHF.

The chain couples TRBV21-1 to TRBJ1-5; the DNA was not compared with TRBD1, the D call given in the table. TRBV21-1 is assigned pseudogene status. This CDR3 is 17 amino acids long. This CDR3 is CASSKQCDRDSNQPQHF. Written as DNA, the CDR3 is TGTGCCAGCAGCAAACAATGCGACAGGGATAGCAATCAGCCCCAGCATTTT.

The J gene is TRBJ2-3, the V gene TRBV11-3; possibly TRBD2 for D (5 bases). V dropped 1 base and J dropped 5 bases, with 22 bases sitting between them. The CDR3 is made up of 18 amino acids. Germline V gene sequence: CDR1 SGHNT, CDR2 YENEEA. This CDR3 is CASSLVSGGSFVGDTQYF. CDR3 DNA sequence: TGTGCCAGCAGCTTAGTGAGTGGTGGGAGCTTCGTGGGAGATACGCAGTATTTT.

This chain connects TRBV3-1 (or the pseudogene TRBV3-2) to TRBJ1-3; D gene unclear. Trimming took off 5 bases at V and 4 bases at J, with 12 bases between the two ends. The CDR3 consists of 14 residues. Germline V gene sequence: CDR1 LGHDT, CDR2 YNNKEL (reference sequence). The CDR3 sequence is CASSSLAGGNTIYF. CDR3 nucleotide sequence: TGTGCCAGCAGCTCCTTGGCGGGAGGAAACACCATATATTTT.

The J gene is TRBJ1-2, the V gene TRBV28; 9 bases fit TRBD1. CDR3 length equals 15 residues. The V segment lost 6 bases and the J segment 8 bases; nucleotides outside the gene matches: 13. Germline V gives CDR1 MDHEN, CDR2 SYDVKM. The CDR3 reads CASRGDRGRADGYTF. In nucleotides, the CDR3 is TGTGCCAGCAGGGGAGACAGGGGGAGGGCGGACGGCTACACCTTC.

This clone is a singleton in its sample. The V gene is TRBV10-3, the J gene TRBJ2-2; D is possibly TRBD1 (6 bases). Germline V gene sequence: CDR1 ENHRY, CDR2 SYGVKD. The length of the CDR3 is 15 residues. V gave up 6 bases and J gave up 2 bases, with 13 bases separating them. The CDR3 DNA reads TGTGCCATCAGCTCTGGACAGCCTAACACCGGGGAGCTGTTTTTT. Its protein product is CAISSGQPNTGELFF.

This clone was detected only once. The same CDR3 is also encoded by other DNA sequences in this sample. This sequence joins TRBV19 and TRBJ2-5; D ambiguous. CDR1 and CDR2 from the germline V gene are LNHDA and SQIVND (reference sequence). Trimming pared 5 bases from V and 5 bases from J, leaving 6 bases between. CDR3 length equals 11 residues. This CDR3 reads CASSLRETQYF. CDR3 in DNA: TGTGCCAGTAGTCTCCGGGAGACCCAGTACTTC.

CDR3 protein: CASSPQTSGRIVEQFF. In DNA, the CDR3 is TGTGCCAGCAGCCCACAGACTAGCGGGAGAATTGTTGAGCAGTTCTTC. The V call is TRBV7-9, the J call TRBJ2-1, with TRBD2 identical over 12 bases. The V and J ends lost 5 bases and 9 bases, in that order; junction bases with no gene match: 11. Germline V lookup: CDR1 SEHNR, CDR2 FQNEAQ (reference sequence). This CDR3 comprises 16 residues.

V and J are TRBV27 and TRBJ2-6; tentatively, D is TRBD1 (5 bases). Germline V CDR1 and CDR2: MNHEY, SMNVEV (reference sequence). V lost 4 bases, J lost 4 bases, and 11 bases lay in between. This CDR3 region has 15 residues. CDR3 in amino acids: CASSSQGAGANVLTF. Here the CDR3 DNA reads TGTGCCAGCAGTTCCCAGGGTGCAGGGGCCAACGTCCTGACTTTC.

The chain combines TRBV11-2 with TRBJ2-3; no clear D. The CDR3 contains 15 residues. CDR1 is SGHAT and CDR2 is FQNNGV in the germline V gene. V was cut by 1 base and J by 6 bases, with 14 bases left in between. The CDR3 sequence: CASSLVAQTVDTQYF. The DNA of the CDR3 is TGTGCCAGCAGCTTAGTTGCACAGACCGTTGATACGCAGTATTTT. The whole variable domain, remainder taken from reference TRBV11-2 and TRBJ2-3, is EAGVAQSPRYKIIEKRQSVAFWCNPISGHATLYWYQQILGQGPKLLIQFQNNGVVDDSQLPKDRFSAERLKGVDSTLKIQPAKLEDSAVYLCASSLVAQTVDTQYFGPGTRLTVL.

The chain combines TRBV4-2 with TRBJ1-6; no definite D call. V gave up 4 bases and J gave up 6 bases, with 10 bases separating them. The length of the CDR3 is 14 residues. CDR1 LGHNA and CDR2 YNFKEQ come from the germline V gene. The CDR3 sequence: CASSPSLSNSPLHF. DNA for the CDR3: TGTGCCAGCAGCCCGAGTCTTTCTAATTCACCCCTCCACTTT.

DNA of the CDR3: TGTGCCAGCAGCTTAGCCGGGACTTCGACTAACTATGGCTACACCTTC. This translates into CASSLAGTSTNYGYTF. This sequence joins TRBV7-9 and TRBJ1-2; tentatively, D is TRBD1 (5 bases). V dropped 0 bases and J dropped 0 bases, with 11 bases sitting between them. Germline lookup yields CDR1 SEHNR and CDR2 FQNEAQ (reference sequence). CDR3 length: 16 amino acids. The variable domain in full, with the rest retrieved from reference TRBV7-9 and TRBJ1-2, is DTGVSQNPRHKITKRGQNVTFRCDPISEHNRLYWYRQTLGQGPEFLTYFQNEAQLEKSRLLSDRFSAERPKGSFSTLEIQRTEQGDSAMYLCASSLAGTSTNYGYTFGSGTRLTVV.